These T cell receptor beta chains were read from a single sample in a study of T-cell memory formation after mild COVID-19. Each CDR3 protein gets one entry after TCRdb re-called the 5' RACE reads with MiXCR. Among under 35,000 distinct CDR3 sequences listed, roughly 21% were seen once. Sequenced: PBMCs or a T cell subset sorted from them (not recorded which). All receptors come from an adult who had mild COVID-19 (a few samples of this study predate the infection). Cell type and time point are not known. The CDR3 runs from the conserved cysteine through the conserved F or W. The order of the fields is J gene, V gene, clone size, D gene, CDR3 DNA, CDR3 protein. D genes are given only for firm matches. For some rows the clone size is stated as once, few or many, or as a class when expanded; others skip it.

J gene: TRBJ2-1
V gene: TRBV7-3
clone size: many
D gene: TRBD2
CDR3 DNA: TGTGCCAGCAGCAAAACTAGCGGGGGCTACAATGAGCAGTTCTTC
CDR3 protein: CASSKTSGGYNEQFF

J gene: TRBJ1-1
V gene: TRBV7-8
clone size: .
D gene: TRBD1
CDR3 DNA: TGTGCCAGCAGCCAGGGGACAGGGGGGTCGAACACTGAAGCTTTCTTT
CDR3 protein: CASSQGTGGSNTEAFF

J gene: TRBJ2-2
V gene: TRBV9
clone size: many
D gene: .
CDR3 DNA: TGTGCCAGCAGCGTGGGCCTCGCCCACGCCGGCTCGAACACCGGGGAGCTGTTTTTT
CDR3 protein: CASSVGLAHAGSNTGELFF

J gene: TRBJ1-1
V gene: TRBV5-1
clone size: .
D gene: TRBD1
CDR3 DNA: TGCGCCAGCAGCTTGGGGGAGACAGGGACCAACACTGAAGCTTTCTTT
CDR3 protein: CASSLGETGTNTEAFF

J gene: TRBJ1-1
V gene: TRBV30
clone size: few
D gene: .
CDR3 DNA: TGTGCCTGGAGTGTTTGGAGGGTGAACACTGAAGCTTTCTTT
CDR3 protein: CAWSVWRVNTEAFF

J gene: TRBJ1-1
V gene: TRBV19
clone size: many
D gene: .
CDR3 DNA: TGTGCCAGTAGTATTTTGGGGCAGCGGACTGAAGCTTTCTTT
CDR3 protein: CASSILGQRTEAFF

J gene: TRBJ2-7
V gene: TRBV7-8
clone size: .
D gene: TRBD1
CDR3 DNA: TGTGCCAGCAGGACTCCCGGGACAGGGAGTTACGAGCAGTACTTC
CDR3 protein: CASRTPGTGSYEQYF

J gene: TRBJ2-7
V gene: TRBV15
clone size: many
D gene: .
CDR3 DNA: TGTGCCACCAGCAGCCAGGGGTGGGAGCAGTACTTC
CDR3 protein: CATSSQGWEQYF

J gene: TRBJ2-1
V gene: TRBV5-5
clone size: many
D gene: TRBD1
CDR3 DNA: TGTGCCAGCAGCTTTGAGGGACAGGTCCCCAATGAGCAGTTCTTC
CDR3 protein: CASSFEGQVPNEQFF

J gene: TRBJ1-1
V gene: TRBV29-1
clone size: many
D gene: .
CDR3 DNA: TGCAGCGTTGCCAGGGGAAAGGACACTGAAGCTTTCTTT
CDR3 protein: CSVARGKDTEAFF

J gene: TRBJ2-5
V gene: TRBV7-9
clone size: many
D gene: .
CDR3 DNA: TGTGCCAGCAGTTCCGACCGGGACGTCAAAGAGACCCAGTACTTC
CDR3 protein: CASSSDRDVKETQYF

J gene: TRBJ2-7
V gene: TRBV4-1
clone size: many
D gene: TRBD1
CDR3 DNA: TGCGCCAGCAGCCCCGGACAGGGGGGCTACGAGCAGTACTTC
CDR3 protein: CASSPGQGGYEQYF

J gene: TRBJ1-6
V gene: TRBV5-1
clone size: .
D gene: .
CDR3 DNA: TGCGCCAGCAGCATGGACAGTGGCTCACCCCTCCACTTT
CDR3 protein: CASSMDSGSPLHF

J gene: TRBJ1-4
V gene: TRBV20-1
clone size: .
D gene: .
CDR3 DNA: TGCAGTGCTAGAGCCGAAAAACTGTTTTTT
CDR3 protein: CSARAEKLFF

J gene: TRBJ2-1
V gene: TRBV30
clone size: once
D gene: TRBD1
CDR3 DNA: TGTGCCTGGGGCAAACCGGGACAGGGCGCCTACAATGAGCAGTTCTTC
CDR3 protein: CAWGKPGQGAYNEQFF

J gene: TRBJ2-7
V gene: TRBV4-3
clone size: few
D gene: .
CDR3 DNA: TGCGCCAGCAGCCAAGGGGAAGCGACCTACGAGCAGTACTTC
CDR3 protein: CASSQGEATYEQYF

J gene: TRBJ2-7
V gene: TRBV10-3
clone size: .
D gene: .
CDR3 DNA: TGTGCCACCCAAGGGGGTCTCTACTACGAGCAGTACTTC
CDR3 protein: CATQGGLYYEQYF

J gene: TRBJ2-3
V gene: TRBV21-1
clone size: .
D gene: .
CDR3 DNA: TGTGCCAGCAGCAAAGCGCTAAGGATTCCCTTAGATACGCAGTATTTT
CDR3 protein: CASSKALRIPLDTQYF

J gene: TRBJ2-6
V gene: TRBV20-1
clone size: many
D gene: .
CDR3 DNA: TGCAGTGCCGGACAGACTTCTGGGGCCAACGTCCTGACTTTC
CDR3 protein: CSAGQTSGANVLTF

J gene: TRBJ2-3
V gene: TRBV4-3
clone size: many
D gene: TRBD2
CDR3 DNA: TGCGCCAGCAGCCAACGGGGGGGGGGCACAGATACGCAGTATTTT
CDR3 protein: CASSQRGGGTDTQYF

J gene: TRBJ1-2
V gene: TRBV9
clone size: many
D gene: .
CDR3 DNA: TGTGCCAGCAGCCCGGGGGGGGAGATATGGGGCTACACCTTC
CDR3 protein: CASSPGGEIWGYTF

J gene: TRBJ1-1
V gene: TRBV5-1
clone size: many
D gene: .
CDR3 DNA: TGCGCCAGCAGCTTGAGGGAGCAGAGTGAAGCTTTCTTT
CDR3 protein: CASSLREQSEAFF